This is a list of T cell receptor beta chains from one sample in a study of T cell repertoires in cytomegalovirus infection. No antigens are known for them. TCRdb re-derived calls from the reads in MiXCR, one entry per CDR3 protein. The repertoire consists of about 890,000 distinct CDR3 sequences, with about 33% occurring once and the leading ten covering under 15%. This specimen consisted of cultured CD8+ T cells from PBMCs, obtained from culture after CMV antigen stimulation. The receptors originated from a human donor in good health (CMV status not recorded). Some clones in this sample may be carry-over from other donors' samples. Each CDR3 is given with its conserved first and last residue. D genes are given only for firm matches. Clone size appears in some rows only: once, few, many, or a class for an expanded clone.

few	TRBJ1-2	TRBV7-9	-	TGTGCCAGCAGAGGGGTGGACTATGGCTACACCTTC	CASRGVDYGYTF
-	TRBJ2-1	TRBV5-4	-	TGTGCCAGCAGCGCGACGACAGCTGAGCAGTTCTTC	CASSATTAEQFF
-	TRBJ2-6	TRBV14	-	TGTGCCAGCAGCCTCGGCTTATCGCTTTCTGGGGCCAACGTCCTGACTTTC	CASSLGLSLSGANVLTF
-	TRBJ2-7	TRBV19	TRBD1	TGTGCCAGTAGCCCGGGACAGGGGGCGGGATACGAGCAGTACTTC	CASSPGQGAGYEQYF
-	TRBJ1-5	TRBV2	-	TGTGCCACCCGGACAGATAGCAATCAGCCCCAGCATTTT	CATRTDSNQPQHF
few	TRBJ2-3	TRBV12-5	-	TGTGCTAGTGCCTCGGGGGAGACTTTCTTGGCAGATACGCAGTATTTT	CASASGETFLADTQYF
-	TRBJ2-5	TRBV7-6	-	TGTGTCAGCAGCTTAGCGCTGACGGTCCAAGAGACCCAGTACTTC	CVSSLALTVQETQYF
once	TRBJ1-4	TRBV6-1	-	TGTGCCAGCAGTGAAGTCGGCACCGGAAAACTGTTTTTT	CASSEVGTGKLFF
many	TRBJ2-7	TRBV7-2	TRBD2	TGTGCCAGCAGCTCCGTGGCGGGGGGCACCTACGAGCAGTACTTC	CASSSVAGGTYEQYF
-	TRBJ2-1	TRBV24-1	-	TGTGCCACCGCGACCGGCTTAGCGGAGGATTTCAAGTGGTTCTTC	CATATGLAEDFKWFF
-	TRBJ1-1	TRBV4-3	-	TGCGCCAGCAGCCAATCTAAGGGAGCGAACACTGAAGCTTTCTTT	CASSQSKGANTEAFF
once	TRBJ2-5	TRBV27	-	TGTGCCAGCAGTTTAGTGCCTCTGCGGGCGGGCCAAGAGACCCAGTACTTC	CASSLVPLRAGQETQYF
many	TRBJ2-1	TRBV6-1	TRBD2	TGTGCCAGCAGTTATGCTGGGCTAGCGGGGGATGAGCAGTTCTTC	CASSYAGLAGDEQFF
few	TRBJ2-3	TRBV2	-	TGTGCCAGCAGTGAATCGTCAGTCACAGATACGCAGTATTTT	CASSESSVTDTQYF
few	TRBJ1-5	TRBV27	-	TGTGCCAGCAGTTCCTACAGGGAGGGCAATCAGCCCCAGCATTTT	CASSSYREGNQPQHF
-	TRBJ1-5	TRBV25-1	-	TGTGCCAGCAACACAGGGCTGGGAGATCAGCCCCAGCATTTT	CASNTGLGDQPQHF
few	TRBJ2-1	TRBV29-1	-	TGCAGCGTTCCTCGGACAGTTGGGTACTACAATGAGCAGTTCTTC	CSVPRTVGYYNEQFF
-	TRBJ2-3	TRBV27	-	TGTGCCAGCAGTCCCCTGAGCAGAGATACGCAGTATTTT	CASSPLSRDTQYF
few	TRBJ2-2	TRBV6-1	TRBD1	TGTGCCAGCAGTTTTCCGGGACAGACTAACTCGAACACCGGGGAGCTGTTTTTT	CASSFPGQTNSNTGELFF
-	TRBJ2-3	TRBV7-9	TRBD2	TGTGCCAGCAGCTTAGATTGGACTAGCGGGGGGTCCGGCACAGATACGCAGTATTTT	CASSLDWTSGGSGTDTQYF
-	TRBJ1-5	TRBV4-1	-	TGCGCCAGCAGCCAAGAACCAATCAATAGCAATCAGCCCCAGCATTTT	CASSQEPINSNQPQHF
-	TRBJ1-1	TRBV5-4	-	TGTGCCAGCATGCGGGGAGGGGGAACTGAAGCTTTCTTT	CASMRGGGTEAFF
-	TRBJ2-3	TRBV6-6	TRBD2	TGTGCCAGCGGGGGGGAGTATTTT	CASGGEYF
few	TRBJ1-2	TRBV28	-	TGTGCCAGCAGCCCAATTAAGACAGGATGGAACGACTATGGCTACACCTTC	CASSPIKTGWNDYGYTF
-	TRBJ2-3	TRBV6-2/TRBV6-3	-	TGTGCCAGCAGTTTTCGATGGATTAGCACAGATACGCAGTATTTT	CASSFRWISTDTQYF
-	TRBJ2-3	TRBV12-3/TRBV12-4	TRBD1	TGTGCCAGCAGTTCCGGGACAGATATCGTCACAGATACGCAGTATTTT	CASSSGTDIVTDTQYF
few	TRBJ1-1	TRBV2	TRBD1	TGTGCCACCTTGACAGGGGTGAACACTGAAGCTTTCTTT	CATLTGVNTEAFF
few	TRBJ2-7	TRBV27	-	TGTGCCAGCAGTTTAATAGGCCCTACCTACGAGCAGTACTTC	CASSLIGPTYEQYF
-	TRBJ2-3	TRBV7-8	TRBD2	TGTGCCAGCAGCTTAGGGGCTAGCGGGGGTTTCACAGATACGCAGTATTTT	CASSLGASGGFTDTQYF
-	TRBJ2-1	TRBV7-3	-	TGTGCCAGCAGCTTTAGAGGGGGGGCGAATGAGCAGTTCTTC	CASSFRGGANEQFF
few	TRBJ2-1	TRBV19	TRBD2	TGTGCCAGTAGTATAGCGGGGGGGCAGGATGAGCAGTTCTTC	CASSIAGGQDEQFF
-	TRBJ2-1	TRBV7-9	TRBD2	TGTGCCAGCAGCTTAGCGCCGGGACTAGCGGGGGAATCCTACAATGAGCAGTTCTTC	CASSLAPGLAGESYNEQFF
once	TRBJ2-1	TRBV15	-	TGTGCCACCAGCAGAGAAGTGGCGGAGCAGTTCTTC	CATSREVAEQFF
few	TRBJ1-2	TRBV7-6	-	TGTGCCAGCATCAGGGACGCCCTCCTAGTCACCTTC	CASIRDALLVTF
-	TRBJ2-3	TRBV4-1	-	TGCGCCAGCAGCCAACCTGGGGGATCGGATACGCAGTATTTT	CASSQPGGSDTQYF
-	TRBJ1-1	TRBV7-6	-	TGTGCCAGCAGCTGGGTAGTGGAGACTGAAGCTTTCTTT	CASSWVVETEAFF
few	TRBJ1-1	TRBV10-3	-	TGTGCCATCGGACAGACTGAAGCTTTCTTT	CAIGQTEAFF
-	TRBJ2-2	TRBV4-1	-	TGCGCCAGCAGCCAAGATTCAGGGTCCCCCAGGGAGCTGTTTTTT	CASSQDSGSPRELFF
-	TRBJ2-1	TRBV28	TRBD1	TGTGCCAGCAGTGCCGGGACAGACTCCTACAATGAGCAGTTCTTC	CASSAGTDSYNEQFF
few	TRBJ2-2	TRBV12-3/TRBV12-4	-	TGTGCCAGCAGTTCGACGGAGTTGTTCGGCGGGGAGCTGTTTTTT	CASSSTELFGGELFF